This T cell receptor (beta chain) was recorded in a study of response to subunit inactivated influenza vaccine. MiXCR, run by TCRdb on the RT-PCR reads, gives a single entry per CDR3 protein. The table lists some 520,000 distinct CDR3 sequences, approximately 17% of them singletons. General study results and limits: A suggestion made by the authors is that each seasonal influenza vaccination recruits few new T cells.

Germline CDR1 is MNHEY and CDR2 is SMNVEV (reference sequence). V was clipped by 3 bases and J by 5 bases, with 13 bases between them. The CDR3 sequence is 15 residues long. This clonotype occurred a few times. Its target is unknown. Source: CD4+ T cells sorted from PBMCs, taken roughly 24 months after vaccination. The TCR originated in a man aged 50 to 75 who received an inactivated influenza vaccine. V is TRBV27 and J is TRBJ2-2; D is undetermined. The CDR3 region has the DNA TGTGCCAGCAGTTTTAATGGGGTTGGGACCGGGGAGCTGTTTTTT. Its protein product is CASSFNGVGTGELFF.